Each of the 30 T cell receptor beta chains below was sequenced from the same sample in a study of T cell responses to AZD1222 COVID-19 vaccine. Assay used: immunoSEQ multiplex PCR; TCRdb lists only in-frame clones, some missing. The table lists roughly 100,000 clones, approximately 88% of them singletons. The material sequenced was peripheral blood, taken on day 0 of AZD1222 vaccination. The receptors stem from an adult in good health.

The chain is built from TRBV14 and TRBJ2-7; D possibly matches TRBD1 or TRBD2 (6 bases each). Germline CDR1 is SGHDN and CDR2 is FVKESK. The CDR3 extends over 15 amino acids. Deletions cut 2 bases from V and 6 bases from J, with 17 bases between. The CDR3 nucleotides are TGTGCCAGCAGCCAATATGGGGGGCAAGGAAGCGAGCAGTACTTC. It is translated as CASSQYGGQGSEQYF. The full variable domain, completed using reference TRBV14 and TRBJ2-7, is EAGVTQFPSHSVIEKGQTVTLRCDPISGHDNLYWYRRVMGKEIKFLLHFVKESKQDESGMPNNRFLAERTGGTYSTLKVQPAELEDSGVYFCASSQYGGQGSEQYFGPGTRLTVT.

CDR3 DNA sequence: TGTGCCAGCAGCTTGGCACAGAATGAAAAACTGTTTTTT. It encodes CASSLAQNEKLFF. This chain joins TRBV5-5 and TRBJ1-4, with D hard to call. This CDR3 region has 13 residues. Germline values: CDR1 SGHKS, CDR2 YYEKEE (reference sequence). V lost 0 bases and J lost 5, with 5 bases in between. Supplemented by reference TRBV5-5 and TRBJ1-4, the full variable domain reads DAGVTQSPTHLIKTRGQQVTLRCSPISGHKSVSWYQQVLGQGPQFIFQYYEKEERGRGNFPDRFSARQFPNYSSELNVNALLLGDSALYLCASSLAQNEKLFFGSGTQLSVL.

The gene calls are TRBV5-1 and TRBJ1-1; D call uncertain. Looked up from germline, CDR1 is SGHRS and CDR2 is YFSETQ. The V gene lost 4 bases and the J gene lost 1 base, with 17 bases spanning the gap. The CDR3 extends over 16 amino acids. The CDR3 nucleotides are TGCGCCAGCAGCCTCGTGCAGACATATCAGAACACTGAAGCTTTCTTT. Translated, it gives CASSLVQTYQNTEAFF.

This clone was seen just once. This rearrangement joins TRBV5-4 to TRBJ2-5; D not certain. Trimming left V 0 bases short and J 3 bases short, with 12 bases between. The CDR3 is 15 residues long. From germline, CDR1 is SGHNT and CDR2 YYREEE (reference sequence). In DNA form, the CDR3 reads TGTGCCAGCAGCTTGGGGGGTACCACCAAAGAGACCCAGTACTTC. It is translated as CASSLGGTTKETQYF.

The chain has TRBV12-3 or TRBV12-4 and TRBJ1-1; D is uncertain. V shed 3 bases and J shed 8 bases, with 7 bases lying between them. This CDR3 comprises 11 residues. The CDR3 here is CASSLRTEAFF. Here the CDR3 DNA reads TGTGCCAGCAGTTTGAGAACCGAAGCTTTCTTT.

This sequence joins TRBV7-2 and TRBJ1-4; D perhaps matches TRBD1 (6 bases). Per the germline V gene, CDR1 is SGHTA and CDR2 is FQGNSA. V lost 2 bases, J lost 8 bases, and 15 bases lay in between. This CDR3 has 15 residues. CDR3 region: CASSLSAGDGEKLFF. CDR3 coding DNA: TGTGCCAGCAGCTTATCAGCAGGGGACGGCGAAAAACTGTTTTTT.

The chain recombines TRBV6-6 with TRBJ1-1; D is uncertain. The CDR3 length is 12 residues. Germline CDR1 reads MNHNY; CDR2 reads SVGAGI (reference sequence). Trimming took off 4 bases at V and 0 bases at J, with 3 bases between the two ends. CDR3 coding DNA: TGTGCCAGCAGTTGGGTGAACACTGAAGCTTTCTTT. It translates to CASSWVNTEAFF.

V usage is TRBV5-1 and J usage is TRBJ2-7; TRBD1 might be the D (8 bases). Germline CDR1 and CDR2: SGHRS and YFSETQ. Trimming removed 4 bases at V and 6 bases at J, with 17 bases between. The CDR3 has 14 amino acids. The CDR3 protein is CASSIQTGEGEQYF. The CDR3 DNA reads TGCGCCAGCAGCATACAGACAGGGGAGGGCGAGCAGTACTTC.

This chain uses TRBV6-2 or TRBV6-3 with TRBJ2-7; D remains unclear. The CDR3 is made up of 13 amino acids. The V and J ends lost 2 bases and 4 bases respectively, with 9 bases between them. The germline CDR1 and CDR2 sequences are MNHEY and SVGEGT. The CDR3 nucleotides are TGTGCCAGCAGTTACAGCACCCGGTACGAGCAGTACTTC. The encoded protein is CASSYSTRYEQYF.

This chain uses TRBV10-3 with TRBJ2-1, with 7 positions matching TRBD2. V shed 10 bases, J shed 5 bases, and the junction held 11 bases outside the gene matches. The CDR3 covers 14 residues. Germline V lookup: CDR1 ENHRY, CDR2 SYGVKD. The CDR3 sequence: CATSPGLYDNEQFF. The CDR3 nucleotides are TGTGCCACCTCACCGGGACTATATGACAATGAGCAGTTCTTC.

The CDR3 protein is CASSQSPPNTGELFF. In nucleotides, the CDR3 is TGTGCCAGTAGTCAGTCCCCCCCGAACACCGGGGAGCTGTTTTTT. J is TRBJ2-2 and V is TRBV19, with D hard to call. Germline V CDR1 and CDR2: LNHDA, SQIVND (reference sequence). There are 15 residues in the CDR3. V was trimmed by 5 bases and J by 0 bases, leaving 10 bases between them.

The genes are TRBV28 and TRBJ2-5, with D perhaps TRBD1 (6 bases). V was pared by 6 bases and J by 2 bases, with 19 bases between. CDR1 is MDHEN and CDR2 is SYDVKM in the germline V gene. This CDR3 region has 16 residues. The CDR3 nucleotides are TGTGCCAGCAGGTTCCTCGTAATGGGGGCGCAAGAGACCCAGTACTTC. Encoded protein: CASRFLVMGAQETQYF.

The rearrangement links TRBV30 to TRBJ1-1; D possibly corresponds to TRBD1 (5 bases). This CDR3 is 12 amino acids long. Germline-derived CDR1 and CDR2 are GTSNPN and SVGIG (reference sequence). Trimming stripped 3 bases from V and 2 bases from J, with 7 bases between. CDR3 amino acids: CAWSGTNTEAFF. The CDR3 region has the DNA TGTGCCTGGAGCGGGACCAACACTGAAGCTTTCTTT.

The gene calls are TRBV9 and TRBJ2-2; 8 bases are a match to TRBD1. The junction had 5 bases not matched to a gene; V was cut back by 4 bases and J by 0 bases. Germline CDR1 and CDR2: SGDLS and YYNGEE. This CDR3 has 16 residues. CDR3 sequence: CASSLGQGSNTGELFF. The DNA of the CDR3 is TGTGCCAGCAGCCTCGGACAGGGCTCGAACACCGGGGAGCTGTTTTTT.

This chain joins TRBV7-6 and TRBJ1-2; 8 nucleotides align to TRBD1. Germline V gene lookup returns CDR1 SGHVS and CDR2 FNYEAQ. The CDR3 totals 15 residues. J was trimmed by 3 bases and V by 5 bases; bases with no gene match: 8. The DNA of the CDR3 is TGTGCCAGCAGCCAATGGACAGGGAAAGACTATGGCTACACCTTC. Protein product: CASSQWTGKDYGYTF. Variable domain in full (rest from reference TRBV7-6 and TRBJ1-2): GAGVSQSPRYKVTKRGQDVALRCDPISGHVSLYWYRQALGQGPEFLTYFNYEAQQDKSGLPNDRFSAERPEGSISTLTIQRTEQRDSAMYRCASSQWTGKDYGYTFGSGTRLTVV.

This CDR3 reads CASSQTGGAGEGYTF. CDR3 nucleotide sequence: TGCGCCAGCAGCCAAACAGGGGGCGCGGGCGAGGGCTACACCTTC. J is TRBJ1-2 and V is TRBV4-1; TRBD1 aligns across 9 bases. V trimming: 2 bases; J trimming: 8 bases; junction bases outside the gene matches: 9. The CDR3 contains 15 residues. Germline V CDR1 and CDR2: MGHRA, YSYEKL.

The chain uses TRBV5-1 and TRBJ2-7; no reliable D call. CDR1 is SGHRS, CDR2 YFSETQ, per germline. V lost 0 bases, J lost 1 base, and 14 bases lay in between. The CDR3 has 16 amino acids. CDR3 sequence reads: CASSLGPQGSSYEQYF. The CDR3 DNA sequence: TGCGCCAGCAGCTTGGGGCCCCAAGGTTCGTCCTACGAGCAGTACTTC. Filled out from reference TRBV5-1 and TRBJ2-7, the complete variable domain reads KAGVTQTPRYLIKTRGQQVTLSCSPISGHRSVSWYQQTPGQGLQFLFEYFSETQRNKGNFPGRFSGRQFSNSRSEMNVSTLELGDSALYLCASSLGPQGSSYEQYFGPGTRLTVT.

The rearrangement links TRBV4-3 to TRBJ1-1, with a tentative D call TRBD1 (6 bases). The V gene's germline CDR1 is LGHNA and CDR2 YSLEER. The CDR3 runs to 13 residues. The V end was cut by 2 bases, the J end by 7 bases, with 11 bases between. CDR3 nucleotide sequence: TGCGCCAGCAGCCAAACTACAGGGCATGAAGCTTTCTTT. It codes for CASSQTTGHEAFF.

The CDR3 DNA reads TGTGCCAGCAGCGTAGCCAGGGCGGAGACCCAGTACTTC. Translating gives CASSVARAETQYF. This chain joins TRBV9 and TRBJ2-5; D is perhaps TRBD1 (5 bases). Germline V gene sequence: CDR1 SGDLS, CDR2 YYNGEE. This CDR3 is built from 13 residues. V lost 0 bases, J lost 5 bases, and 8 bases lay in between.

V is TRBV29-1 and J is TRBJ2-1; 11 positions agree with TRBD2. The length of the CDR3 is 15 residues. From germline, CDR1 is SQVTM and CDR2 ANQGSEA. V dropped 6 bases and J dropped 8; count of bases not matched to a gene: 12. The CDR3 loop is CSVSGLAGGRDEQFF. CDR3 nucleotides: TGCAGCGTCTCCGGCCTAGCGGGGGGCCGCGATGAGCAGTTCTTC.

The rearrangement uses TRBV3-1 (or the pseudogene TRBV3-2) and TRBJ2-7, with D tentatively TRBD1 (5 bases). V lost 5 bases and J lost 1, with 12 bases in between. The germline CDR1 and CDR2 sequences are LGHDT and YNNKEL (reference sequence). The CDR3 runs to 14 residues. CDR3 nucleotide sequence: TGTGCCAGCAGCTCCCGGACACTTTCCTACGAGCAGTACTTC. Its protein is CASSSRTLSYEQYF.

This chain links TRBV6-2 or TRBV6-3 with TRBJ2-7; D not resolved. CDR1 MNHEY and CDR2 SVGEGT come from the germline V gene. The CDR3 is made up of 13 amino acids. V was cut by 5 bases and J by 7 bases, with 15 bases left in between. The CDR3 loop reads CASSPRSIGEQYF. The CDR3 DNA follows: TGTGCCAGCAGTCCAAGAAGTATAGGGGAGCAGTACTTC.

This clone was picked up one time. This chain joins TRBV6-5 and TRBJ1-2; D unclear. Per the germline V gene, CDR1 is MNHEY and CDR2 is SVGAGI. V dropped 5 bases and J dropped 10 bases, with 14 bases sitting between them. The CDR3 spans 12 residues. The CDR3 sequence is CASSPGRPYYTF. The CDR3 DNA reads TGTGCCAGCAGTCCCGGACGGCCGTACTACACCTTC.

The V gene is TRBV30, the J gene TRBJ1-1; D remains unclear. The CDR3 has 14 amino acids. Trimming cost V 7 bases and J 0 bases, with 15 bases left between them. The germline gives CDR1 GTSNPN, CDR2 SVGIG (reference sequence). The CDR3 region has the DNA TGTGCCTCCTACGCGGAGGGCGTGAACACTGAAGCTTTCTTT. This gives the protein CASYAEGVNTEAFF.

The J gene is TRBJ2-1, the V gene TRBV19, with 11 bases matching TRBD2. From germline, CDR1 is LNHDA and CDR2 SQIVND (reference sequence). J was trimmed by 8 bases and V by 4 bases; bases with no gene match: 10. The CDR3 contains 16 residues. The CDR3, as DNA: TGTGCCAGTAGTAACCCTAGCGGGGGGCCGAGGGATGAGCAGTTCTTC. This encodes CASSNPSGGPRDEQFF.

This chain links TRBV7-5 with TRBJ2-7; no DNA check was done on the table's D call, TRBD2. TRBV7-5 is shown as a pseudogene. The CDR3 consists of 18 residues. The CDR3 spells CARSYVQTTGTIGYEQYF. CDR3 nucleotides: TGTGCCAGAAGCTATGTCCAGACAACCGGGACTATCGGCTACGAGCAGTACTTC.

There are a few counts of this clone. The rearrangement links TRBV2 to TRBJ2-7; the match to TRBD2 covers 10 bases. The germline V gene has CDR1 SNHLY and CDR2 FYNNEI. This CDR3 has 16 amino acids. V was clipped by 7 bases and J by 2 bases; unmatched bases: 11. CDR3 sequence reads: CASTSGGLYPTYEQYF. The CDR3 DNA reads TGTGCCAGCACTAGCGGGGGCCTTTATCCAACCTACGAGCAGTACTTC.

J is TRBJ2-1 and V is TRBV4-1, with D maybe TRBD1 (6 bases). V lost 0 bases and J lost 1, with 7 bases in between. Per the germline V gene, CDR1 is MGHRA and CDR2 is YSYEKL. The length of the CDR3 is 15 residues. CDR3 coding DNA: TGCGCCAGCAGCCAAGACAGGGGTTCCTACAATGAGCAGTTCTTC. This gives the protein CASSQDRGSYNEQFF.

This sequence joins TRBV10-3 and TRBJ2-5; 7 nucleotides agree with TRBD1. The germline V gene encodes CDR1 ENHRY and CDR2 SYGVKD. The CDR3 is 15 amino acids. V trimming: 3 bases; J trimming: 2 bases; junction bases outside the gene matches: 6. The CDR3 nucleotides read TGTGCCATCAGTGATTCCCGGACAGGACAAGAGACCCAGTACTTC. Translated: CAISDSRTGQETQYF.

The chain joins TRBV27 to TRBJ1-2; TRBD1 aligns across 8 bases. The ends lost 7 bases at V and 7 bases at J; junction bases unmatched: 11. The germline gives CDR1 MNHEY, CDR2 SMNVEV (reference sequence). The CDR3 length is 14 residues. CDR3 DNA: TGTGCCAGCATTGGCGAGAACAGGGGGGGTGGCTACACCTTC. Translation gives CASIGENRGGGYTF.